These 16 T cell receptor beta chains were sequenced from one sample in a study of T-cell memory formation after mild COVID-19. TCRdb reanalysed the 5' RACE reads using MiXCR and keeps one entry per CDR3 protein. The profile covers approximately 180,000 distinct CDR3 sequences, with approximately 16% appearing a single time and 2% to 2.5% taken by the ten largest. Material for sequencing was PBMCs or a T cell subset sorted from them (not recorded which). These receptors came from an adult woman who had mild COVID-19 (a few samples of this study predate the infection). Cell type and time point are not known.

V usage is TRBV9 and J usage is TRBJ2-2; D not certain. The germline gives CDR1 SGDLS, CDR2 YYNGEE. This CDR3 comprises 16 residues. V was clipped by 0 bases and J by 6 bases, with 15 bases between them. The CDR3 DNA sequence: TGTGCCAGCAGCGTAGCTGTGCGGCAACCCCCCGGGGAGCTGTTTTTT. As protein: CASSVAVRQPPGELFF.

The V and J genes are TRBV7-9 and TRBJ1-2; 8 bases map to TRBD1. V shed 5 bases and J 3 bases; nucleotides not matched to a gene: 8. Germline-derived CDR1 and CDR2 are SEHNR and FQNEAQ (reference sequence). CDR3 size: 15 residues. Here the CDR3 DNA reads TGTGCCAGCAGCCCCGGACAGGGAAAGGACTATGGCTACACCTTC. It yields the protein CASSPGQGKDYGYTF.

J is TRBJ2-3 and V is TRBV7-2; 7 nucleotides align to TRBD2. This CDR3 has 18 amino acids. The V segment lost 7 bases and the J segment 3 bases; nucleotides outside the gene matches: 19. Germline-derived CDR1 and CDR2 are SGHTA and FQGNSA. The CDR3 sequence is CASTPYWVAGAGTDTQYF. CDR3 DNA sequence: TGTGCCAGCACACCCTATTGGGTGGCGGGAGCGGGGACAGATACGCAGTATTTT.

CDR3 amino acids: CASRETPLETQYF. Here the CDR3 DNA reads TGCGCCAGCAGGGAGACCCCCTTAGAGACCCAGTACTTC. The V and J genes are TRBV5-1 and TRBJ2-5; D gene uncertain. Germline V lookup: CDR1 SGHRS, CDR2 YFSETQ. Trimming removed 5 bases from V and 4 bases from J, with 12 bases in between. The CDR3 has 13 amino acids. The variable domain in full, with the rest retrieved from reference TRBV5-1 and TRBJ2-5, is KAGVTQTPRYLIKTRGQQVTLSCSPISGHRSVSWYQQTPGQGLQFLFEYFSETQRNKGNFPGRFSGRQFSNSRSEMNVSTLELGDSALYLCASRETPLETQYFGPGTRLLVL.

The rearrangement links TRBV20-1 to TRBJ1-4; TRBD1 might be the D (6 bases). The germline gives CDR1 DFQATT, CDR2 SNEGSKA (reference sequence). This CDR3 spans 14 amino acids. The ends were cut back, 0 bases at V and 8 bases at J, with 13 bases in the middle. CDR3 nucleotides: TGCAGTGCTAGAGATGGCAGGGGAGAGGAAAAACTGTTTTTT. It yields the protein CSARDGRGEEKLFF.

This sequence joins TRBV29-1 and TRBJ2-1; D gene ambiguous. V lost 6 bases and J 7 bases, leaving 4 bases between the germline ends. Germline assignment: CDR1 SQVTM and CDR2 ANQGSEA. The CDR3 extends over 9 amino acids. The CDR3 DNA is TGCAGCGTGACAAATGAGCAGTTCTTC. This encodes CSVTNEQFF.

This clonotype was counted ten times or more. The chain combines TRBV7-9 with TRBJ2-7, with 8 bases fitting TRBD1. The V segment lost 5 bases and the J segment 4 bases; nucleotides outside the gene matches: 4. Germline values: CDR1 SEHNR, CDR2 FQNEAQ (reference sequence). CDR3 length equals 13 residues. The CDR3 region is CASSKQGAYEQYF. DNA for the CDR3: TGTGCCAGCAGCAAGCAGGGGGCGTACGAGCAGTACTTC. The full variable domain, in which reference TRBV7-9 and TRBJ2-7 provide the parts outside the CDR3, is DTGVSQNPRHKITKRGQNVTFRCDPISEHNRLYWYRQTLGQGPEFLTYFQNEAQLEKSRLLSDRFSAERPKGSFSTLEIQRTEQGDSAMYLCASSKQGAYEQYFGPGTRLTVT.

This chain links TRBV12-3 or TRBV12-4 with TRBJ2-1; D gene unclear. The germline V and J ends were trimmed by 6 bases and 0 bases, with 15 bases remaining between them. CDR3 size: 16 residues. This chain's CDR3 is CASRRTSWSSYNEQFF. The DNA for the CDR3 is TGTGCCAGCAGGCGGACCTCCTGGAGCTCCTACAATGAGCAGTTCTTC.

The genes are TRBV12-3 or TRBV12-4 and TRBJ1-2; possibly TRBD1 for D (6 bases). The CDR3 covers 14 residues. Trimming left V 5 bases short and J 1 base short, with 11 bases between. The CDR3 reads CASSRTVINYGYTF. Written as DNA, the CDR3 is TGTGCCAGCAGTCGGACAGTTATTAACTATGGCTACACCTTC.

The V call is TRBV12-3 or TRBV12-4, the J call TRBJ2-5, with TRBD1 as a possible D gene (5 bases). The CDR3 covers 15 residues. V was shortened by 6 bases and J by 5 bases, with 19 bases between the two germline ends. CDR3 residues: CASSTDMGRTETQYF. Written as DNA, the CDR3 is TGTGCCAGCAGCACCGACATGGGGCGTACGGAGACCCAGTACTTC.

CDR3 sequence: CASSGNKGETQYF. The CDR3 bases are TGTGCCAGCTCCGGAAATAAAGGGGAGACCCAGTACTTC. J is TRBJ2-5 and V is TRBV18; D is unclear. The CDR3 contains 13 residues. V shed 6 bases and J shed 5 bases, with 13 bases lying between them. CDR1 is KGHSH and CDR2 is LQKENI in the germline V gene.

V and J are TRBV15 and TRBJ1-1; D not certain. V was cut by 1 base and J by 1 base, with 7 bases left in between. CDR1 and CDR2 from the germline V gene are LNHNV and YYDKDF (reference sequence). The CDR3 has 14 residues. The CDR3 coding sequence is TGTGCCACCAGCAGAGTTTACCAGAACACTGAAGCTTTCTTT. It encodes CATSRVYQNTEAFF.

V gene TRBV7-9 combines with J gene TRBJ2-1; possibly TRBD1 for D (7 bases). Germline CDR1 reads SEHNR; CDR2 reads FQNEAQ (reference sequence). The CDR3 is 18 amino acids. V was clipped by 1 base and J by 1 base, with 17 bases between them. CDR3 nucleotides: TGTGCCAGCAGCTTAGGAGGGGGGTCAGGGGGTTCCTACAATGAGCAGTTCTTC. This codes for CASSLGGGSGGSYNEQFF.

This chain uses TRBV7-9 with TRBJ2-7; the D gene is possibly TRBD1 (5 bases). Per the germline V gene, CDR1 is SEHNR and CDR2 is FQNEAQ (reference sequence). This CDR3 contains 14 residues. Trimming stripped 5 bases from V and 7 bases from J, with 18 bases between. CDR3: CASSARSGLGEQYF. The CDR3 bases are TGTGCCAGCAGCGCTCGGTCAGGGCTGGGAGAGCAGTACTTC.

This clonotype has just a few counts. The DNA of the CDR3 is TGTGCCAGCAGTTACTCGGGGCAGGGGTTCGATGGCTACACCTTC. Translation gives CASSYSGQGFDGYTF. The chain links TRBV6-5 to TRBJ1-2, with D possibly being TRBD1 (6 bases). The CDR3 has 15 residues. Trimming pared 0 bases from V and 6 bases from J, leaving 14 bases between. Germline V CDR1 and CDR2: MNHEY, SVGAGI.

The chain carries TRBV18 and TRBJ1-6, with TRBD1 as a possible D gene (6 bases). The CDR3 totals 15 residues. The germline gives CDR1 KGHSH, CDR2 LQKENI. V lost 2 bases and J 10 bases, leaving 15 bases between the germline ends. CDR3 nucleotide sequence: TGTGCCAGCTCACCAGAGCAGGGGTCGAAATCACCCCTCCACTTT. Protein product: CASSPEQGSKSPLHF.